Below are 23 T cell receptor beta chains sequenced from a single sample in a study of T cells in localized non-small cell lung cancer. This table comes from immunoSEQ multiplex PCR, and its TCRdb copy is limited to in-frame clones, with some not included. The table has roughly 39,000 clones, around nine tenths seen once. The material was PBMCs, obtained before any cancer treatment. Receptors were obtained from a woman aged 40-69 years with stage II lung adenocarcinoma.

DNA of the CDR3: TGCAGCGTTGGGGAGGGGGATACGCAGTATTTT. Translation gives CSVGEGDTQYF. The chain combines TRBV29-1 with TRBJ2-3; 7 positions agree with TRBD2. The CDR3 covers 11 residues. V lost 4 bases and J lost 6; bases outside the gene matches: 1. Germline loops: CDR1 SQVTM, CDR2 ANQGSEA.

About this clone: Other nucleotide sequences from this sample produce the same CDR3. The chain carries TRBV28 and TRBJ2-7; 12 bases are a match to TRBD1. The CDR3 is 14 residues long. Per germline, CDR1 MDHEN and CDR2 SYDVKM. V was pared by 6 bases and J by 5 bases, with 5 bases of the junction left unmatched. The chain's CDR3 is CASSGTGGGNEQYF. DNA for the CDR3: TGTGCCAGCAGCGGGACAGGGGGCGGGAACGAGCAGTACTTC.

The V gene is TRBV28, the J gene TRBJ2-3; D possibly uses TRBD1 or TRBD2 (6 bases each). Trimming took 7 bases from V and 5 from J, leaving 16 bases between them. The CDR3 spans 14 residues. The germline gives CDR1 MDHEN, CDR2 SYDVKM. CDR3 residues: CASNTGKEGDTQYF. CDR3 coding DNA: TGTGCCAGCAATACAGGGAAGGAGGGAGATACGCAGTATTTT.

The rearrangement joins TRBV2 to TRBJ1-3, with 8 nucleotides matching TRBD1. Germline V gene lookup returns CDR1 SNHLY and CDR2 FYNNEI. Unmatched junction bases numbered 1, after V lost 3 bases and J lost 0 bases. CDR3 length equals 15 residues. CDR3 sequence (DNA): TGTGCCAGCAGTGATGGACAGGGCTCTGGAAACACCATATATTTT. This encodes CASSDGQGSGNTIYF.

This rearrangement joins TRBV6-1 to TRBJ2-1; D is possibly TRBD1 (5 bases). V was clipped by 0 bases and J by 1 base, with 13 bases between them. This CDR3 is 17 amino acids long. CDR1 and CDR2 (germline): MNHNS, SASEGT. CDR3 residues: CASSEASIGVSYNEQFF. CDR3 sequence (DNA): TGTGCCAGCAGTGAAGCATCTATAGGGGTATCCTACAATGAGCAGTTCTTC.

V usage is TRBV10-1 and J usage is TRBJ2-2; D is unresolved. The CDR3 totals 13 residues. The V gene's germline CDR1 is WNHNN and CDR2 SYGVQD (reference sequence). V lost 6 bases and J lost 4, with 9 bases in between. DNA for the CDR3: TGCGCCAGCAGCCCACTCGCCACCGGGGAGCTGTTTTTT. Encoded protein: CASSPLATGELFF.

CDR3 protein: CASSLSIRRGAGETQYF. CDR3 in DNA: TGTGCCAGCAGTTTATCCATAAGGCGGGGGGCGGGAGAGACCCAGTACTTC. The rearrangement uses TRBV27 and TRBJ2-5; 8 nucleotides agree with TRBD2. The CDR3 contains 17 residues. The germline CDR1 and CDR2 sequences are MNHEY and SMNVEV (reference sequence). Unmatched junction bases numbered 10, after V lost 0 bases and J lost 4 bases.

This clone was counted a few times. In DNA, the CDR3 is TGCGCCAGCAGCATCGACAGCAATCAGCCCCAGCATTTT. Protein product: CASSIDSNQPQHF. This chain links TRBV5-1 with TRBJ1-5; D unclear. This CDR3 comprises 13 residues. Trimming left V 4 bases short and J 1 base short, with 6 bases between. The germline gives CDR1 SGHRS, CDR2 YFSETQ.

The CDR3 DNA is TGTGCCAGCAGTTCGAGCGGACCCTCCTACAATGAGCAGTTCTTC. It encodes CASSSSGPSYNEQFF. The rearrangement uses TRBV28 and TRBJ2-1; weak D call: TRBD2 (5 bases). This CDR3 is built from 15 residues. V lost 4 bases and J lost 0, with 10 bases in between. Germline V gives CDR1 MDHEN, CDR2 SYDVKM.

V gene TRBV5-1 combines with J gene TRBJ2-2; TRBD1 is a possible D gene (6 bases). The CDR3 runs to 15 residues. Between the trimmed V and J ends, which lost 2 bases and 6 bases, there was a span of 14 bases. The V gene's germline CDR1 is SGHRS and CDR2 YFSETQ. The CDR3 loop is CASSFEGVFAGELFF. The CDR3 DNA is TGCGCCAGCAGCTTCGAGGGGGTATTCGCCGGGGAGCTGTTTTTT.

This clone has a handful of counts. The genes are TRBV28 and TRBJ1-5, with no clear D. With 7 bases removed from V and 3 bases from J, the gap between germline ends came to 10 bases. CDR1 and CDR2 (germline): MDHEN, SYDVKM. The CDR3 consists of 13 residues. The CDR3 sequence: CASKGGPNQPQHF. The CDR3 bases are TGTGCCAGCAAGGGAGGTCCCAATCAGCCCCAGCATTTT.

This rearrangement joins TRBV28 to TRBJ2-7; a possible D gene is TRBD1 (6 bases). Trimming took off 5 bases at V and 3 bases at J, with 11 bases between the two ends. This CDR3 comprises 13 residues. Germline V lookup: CDR1 MDHEN, CDR2 SYDVKM. The CDR3 bases are TGTGCCAGCAGTGCAGGGGACAACTACGAGCAGTACTTC. It yields the protein CASSAGDNYEQYF.

V usage is TRBV4-1 and J usage is TRBJ2-2, with 14 bases lining up with TRBD2. The germline V gene has CDR1 MGHRA and CDR2 YSYEKL. With 2 bases clipped from V and 6 bases from J, the junction kept 8 bases outside the gene matches. The CDR3 sequence is 18 residues long. The CDR3 spells CASSQSGTSGSGAGELFF. As DNA, the CDR3 is TGCGCCAGCAGCCAATCAGGGACTAGCGGGAGTGGCGCCGGGGAGCTGTTTTTT.

The chain uses TRBV5-1 and TRBJ2-3; tentative D call: TRBD2 (5 bases). CDR3 length: 12 amino acids. V lost 2 bases to trimming and J lost 5 bases, with 6 bases between them. The germline V gene has CDR1 SGHRS and CDR2 YFSETQ. CDR3 coding DNA: TGCGCCAGCAGCTTTGCGGGAGATACGCAGTATTTT. Its translation is CASSFAGDTQYF.

The chain uses TRBV7-9 and TRBJ2-5; perhaps TRBD1 as D (5 bases). Trimming removed 8 bases from V and 5 bases from J, with 9 bases in between. The CDR3 loop spans 11 amino acids. Per the germline V gene, CDR1 is SEHNR and CDR2 is FQNEAQ (reference sequence). CDR3 amino acids: CASAPGETQYF. For the CDR3, the DNA is TGTGCCAGCGCCCCAGGGGAGACCCAGTACTTC.

The chain joins TRBV7-9 to TRBJ1-1, with D perhaps matching TRBD1 (6 bases). The CDR3 sequence is 14 residues long. The ends were cut back, 5 bases at V and 1 base at J, with 11 bases in the middle. Germline lookup yields CDR1 SEHNR and CDR2 FQNEAQ (reference sequence). This CDR3 reads CASSQVQGNTEAFF. CDR3 nucleotide sequence: TGTGCCAGCAGCCAAGTACAGGGGAACACTGAAGCTTTCTTT.

The J gene is TRBJ2-3, the V gene TRBV11-1; D is ambiguous. CDR3 length: 16 amino acids. Germline-derived CDR1 and CDR2 are SGHAT and FQDESV (reference sequence). The ends were cut back, 5 bases at V and 2 bases at J, with 17 bases in the middle. CDR3: CASSVRSGGYTDTQYF. The CDR3 bases are TGTGCCAGCAGCGTAAGATCGGGCGGTTACACAGATACGCAGTATTTT.

The rearrangement uses TRBV7-7 and TRBJ2-3, with 11 bases fitting TRBD2. Trimming at V came to 5 bases and at J to 1 base, leaving 14 bases not matched to a gene. The CDR3 is made up of 19 amino acids. Per the germline V gene, CDR1 is SSHAT and CDR2 is FNYEAQ (reference sequence). In DNA form, the CDR3 reads TGTGCCAGCAGCCCTATAAGGGGGCTAGCGGGAGGCGGCACAGATACGCAGTATTTT. Its translation is CASSPIRGLAGGGTDTQYF.

This clone was found once. The chain has TRBV6-5 and TRBJ2-7; D may be TRBD1 or TRBD2 (5 bases each). The germline V and J ends were trimmed by 9 bases and 5 bases, with 17 bases remaining between them. The CDR3 contains 13 residues. CDR1 and CDR2 (germline): MNHEY, SVGAGI. CDR3 DNA sequence: TGTGCCAGTCAACGGGACCGGCGGGACGAGCAGTACTTC. It translates to CASQRDRRDEQYF.

The chain couples TRBV6-1 to TRBJ1-2; no clear D. Between the trimmed V and J ends, which lost 2 bases and 0 bases, there was a span of 10 bases. CDR1 and CDR2 from the germline V gene are MNHNS and SASEGT. The CDR3 consists of 15 residues. DNA for the CDR3: TGTGCCAGCAGTGAATTTTGGGAAACTAACTATGGCTACACCTTC. Protein: CASSEFWETNYGYTF.

This chain links TRBV2 with TRBJ1-5; possibly TRBD1 for D (6 bases). The V end lost 3 bases, the J end lost 3 bases, and 9 bases lay between the germline ends. This CDR3 spans 14 amino acids. The germline V gene encodes CDR1 SNHLY and CDR2 FYNNEI. CDR3 in DNA: TGTGCCAGCAGTGACGGGGGCCCCAATCAGCCCCAGCATTTT. Translated: CASSDGGPNQPQHF.

This clone was counted a single time. The chain is built from TRBV5-1 and TRBJ1-1; D uncertain. The CDR3 loop spans 12 amino acids. CDR1 is SGHRS and CDR2 is YFSETQ in the germline V gene. Trimming cost V 4 bases and J 11 bases, with 15 bases left between them. The CDR3 coding sequence is TGCGCCAGCAGCCAAATCAGGAGTCTGGCTTTCTTT. Translation gives CASSQIRSLAFF.

V usage is TRBV28 and J usage is TRBJ1-5; unclear D gene. The CDR3 is 15 residues long. V was clipped by 3 bases and J by 1 base, with 10 bases between them. Germline CDR1 reads MDHEN; CDR2 reads SYDVKM. The chain's CDR3 is CASSFMLGSNQPQHF. CDR3 nucleotides: TGTGCCAGCAGTTTTATGTTGGGGAGCAATCAGCCCCAGCATTTT.